The 23 T cell receptor beta chains below were found in one sample sequenced in a study of T cells expressing NK-cell markers. No DNA is given; TCRdb re-called the 5' RACE reads and lists each CDR3 protein once. The ten top clones account for roughly 3.5%, within a sample of 550,000 to 600,000 distinct CDR3 sequences. The sequencing input was blood T cells: a sorted CD56 or NKG2C T cell subset, CD4+ or CD8+ T cells, or bulk PBMC T cells (not recorded which). The source is a man between 18 and 29 years old in good health.

The chain carries TRBV12-3 or TRBV12-4 and TRBJ2-2; TCRdb indicates TRBD2, and absent DNA this call remains unverified. The CDR3 runs 16 residues. CDR3 protein: CASSRKAAENTGELFF.

The chain employs TRBV27 and TRBJ2-1; with no DNA, the TCRdb D assignment of TRBD2 cannot be verified. Germline loops: CDR1 MNHEY, CDR2 SMNVEV (reference sequence). The CDR3 extends over 15 amino acids. The CDR3 here is CASSTGTSLYNEQFF.

The gene calls are TRBV4-3 and TRBJ2-5; the TRBD2 assignment by TCRdb is unverifiable without DNA. This CDR3 region has 15 residues. Germline V gene lookup returns CDR1 LGHNA and CDR2 YSLEER. The CDR3 here is CASSHSTSGQETQYF.

The chain is built from TRBV5-1 and TRBJ1-1. Germline CDR1 SGHRS, CDR2 YFSETQ. The CDR3 covers 14 residues. This chain's CDR3 is CASTGRRGNTEAFF.

V usage is TRBV18 and J usage is TRBJ2-7. This CDR3 is 16 amino acids long. CDR1 is KGHSH and CDR2 is LQKENI in the germline V gene. The CDR3 here is CASSPPGRGGAYEQYF.

This chain uses TRBV5-1 with TRBJ2-7; the TCRdb call, TRBD1, lacks DNA for checking. This CDR3 spans 15 amino acids. Germline V CDR1 and CDR2: SGHRS, YFSETQ. This CDR3 is CASSLGMGQAYEQYF.

J is TRBJ2-6 and V is TRBV14; TCRdb names TRBD1, which stays unverified in the absence of DNA. Germline V gene sequence: CDR1 SGHDN, CDR2 FVKESK. The CDR3 is 17 amino acids. The CDR3 reads CASSQGRFPSGANVLTF.

The chain combines TRBV5-6 with TRBJ2-7; the D call from TCRdb, TRBD1, cannot be confirmed without DNA. The CDR3 totals 15 residues. Germline V gives CDR1 SGHDT, CDR2 YYEEEE. The CDR3: CASTHSGRATYEQYF.

V usage is TRBV5-1 and J usage is TRBJ2-5; there is no DNA to check the TCRdb D call of TRBD1. The CDR3 consists of 18 residues. Germline CDR1 and CDR2: SGHRS and YFSETQ. CDR3 residues: CASSWTGRTGEVAETQYF.

CDR3 loop: CASSFPGSGAGELFF. The V call is TRBV7-9, the J call TRBJ2-2; the TCRdb call, TRBD2, lacks DNA for checking. The germline CDR1 and CDR2 sequences are SEHNR and FQNEAQ (reference sequence). The CDR3 is made up of 15 amino acids.

The V and J genes are TRBV7-9 and TRBJ2-7; lacking DNA, the TRBD1 call made by TCRdb goes unchecked. The CDR3 spans 16 residues. CDR1 SEHNR and CDR2 FQNEAQ come from the germline V gene (reference sequence). CDR3 residues: CASSSWGGAKTYEQYF.

V and J are TRBV5-1 and TRBJ2-5; TCRdb gives TRBD2 as the D gene, but with no DNA this cannot be confirmed. The CDR3 loop spans 15 amino acids. CDR1 is SGHRS and CDR2 is YFSETQ in the germline V gene. CDR3 in amino acids: CASSLGGEGIETQYF.

The CDR3 sequence: CASSPRLAGGSGEQFF. The chain combines TRBV3-1 with TRBJ2-1; no DNA is available, so the TRBD2 call from TCRdb remains unchecked. This CDR3 has 16 amino acids. Germline V lookup: CDR1 LGHDT, CDR2 YNNKEL (reference sequence).

The chain couples TRBV20-1 to TRBJ1-5; TCRdb outputs TRBD1, but without DNA this stays unchecked. CDR3 length equals 14 residues. Germline CDR1 is DFQATT and CDR2 is SNEGSKA (reference sequence). The CDR3 loop reads CSAGQQGNGQPQHF.

V is TRBV12-3 or TRBV12-4 and J is TRBJ2-3; there is no DNA to check the TCRdb D call of TRBD1. The CDR3 consists of 17 residues. The CDR3: CASSSLPGAIGSDTQYF.

This rearrangement joins TRBV7-9 to TRBJ2-1; TCRdb gives TRBD2 as the D gene, but with no DNA this cannot be confirmed. The length of the CDR3 is 15 residues. CDR1 and CDR2 (germline): SEHNR, FQNEAQ (reference sequence). Here the CDR3 reads CASSLALAVGPSTFF.

The J gene is TRBJ2-2, the V gene TRBV7-7; the D gene TCRdb calls, TRBD2, cannot be checked with no DNA. Germline V gives CDR1 SSHAT, CDR2 FNYEAQ (reference sequence). This CDR3 spans 19 amino acids. This CDR3 reads CASSSTPPDSWDYTGELFF. Together with reference TRBV7-7 and TRBJ2-2, the CDR3 gives the full variable domain: GAGVSQSPRYKVTKRGQDVTLRCDPISSHATLYWYQQALGQGPEFLTYFNYEAQPDKSGLPSDRFSAERPEGSISTLTIQRTEQRDSAMYRCASSSTPPDSWDYTGELFFGEGSRLTVL.

The genes are TRBV27 and TRBJ2-3; TCRdb designates TRBD2, a call that cannot be tested without DNA. CDR1 MNHEY and CDR2 SMNVEV come from the germline V gene (reference sequence). The CDR3 has 14 residues. CDR3 residues: CASSKGTSGNTQYF.

The chain combines TRBV5-1 with TRBJ2-3; TCRdb's D call of TRBD1 is untestable without DNA. This CDR3 is built from 15 residues. Germline V gives CDR1 SGHRS, CDR2 YFSETQ. CDR3 protein: CASSLAQGSTDTQYF.

The rearrangement joins TRBV24-1 to TRBJ2-1; TCRdb calls TRBD2, which cannot be checked without DNA. The V gene's germline CDR1 is KGHDR and CDR2 SFDVKD. The CDR3 spans 16 residues. CDR3: CATSDLPGTSSNEQFF.

The chain is built from TRBV7-9 and TRBJ2-5; TCRdb proposes TRBD1, but this gene call is untestable without DNA. This CDR3 is 15 amino acids long. The V gene's germline CDR1 is SEHNR and CDR2 FQNEAQ (reference sequence). The CDR3 here is CASSQILGRGETQYF.

The chain combines TRBV9 with TRBJ2-1; the D call from TCRdb, TRBD1, cannot be confirmed without DNA. Germline loops: CDR1 SGDLS, CDR2 YYNGEE. The CDR3 extends over 16 amino acids. CDR3 region: CASSADRAGTRNEQFF.

This chain connects TRBV5-6 to TRBJ2-1; TCRdb outputs TRBD2, but without DNA this stays unchecked. In germline, CDR1 is SGHDT, CDR2 YYEEEE. This CDR3 spans 17 amino acids. The CDR3 protein is CASSLAPGLAEDHEQFF.